The rows below give T cell receptor beta chains drawn from one sample of a study of cytomegalovirus exposure and HLA in healthy donors. Assay used: immunoSEQ multiplex PCR; TCRdb lists only in-frame clones, some missing. The listing contains nearly 200,000 clones. Sequencing was carried out using PBMCs. These receptors all come from a boy younger than 18 in good health and CMV-seronegative. Each CDR3 is given with its conserved first and last residue. D genes are given only for firm matches.

>TRBV5-5|TRBJ1-1|-
CASSFLQGSTEAFF
TGTGCCAGCAGCTTCTTACAGGGATCGACTGAAGCTTTCTTT
>TRBV5-1|TRBJ2-1|TRBD2
CASSLGLAGGEQFF
TGCGCCAGCAGCTTGGGACTAGCGGGGGGGGAGCAGTTCTTC
>TRBV7-8|TRBJ1-4|-
CASSFRGSQKLFF
TGTGCCAGCAGCTTTAGGGGCTCACAAAAACTGTTTTTT
>TRBV5-6|TRBJ2-7|-
CASSLVGSPYEQYF
TGTGCCAGCAGCTTGGTGGGCAGCCCCTACGAGCAGTACTTC
>TRBV30|TRBJ2-1|TRBD2
CAWKGTSGGEKYNEQFF
TGTGCCTGGAAAGGGACTAGCGGGGGGGAAAAGTACAATGAGCAGTTCTTC
>TRBV27|TRBJ2-3|TRBD2
CASSLLAGGLTDTQYF
TGTGCCAGCAGTTTACTAGCGGGGGGACTCACAGATACGCAGTATTTT
>TRBV7-2|TRBJ1-6|-
CASSLANTNNSPLHF
TGTGCCAGCAGCCTAGCAAACACCAATAATTCACCCCTCCACTTT
>TRBV5-6|TRBJ1-3|TRBD1
CASSAETGILSGNTIYF
TGTGCCAGCAGCGCCGAGACAGGGATTTTATCTGGAAACACCATATATTTT
>TRBV7-3|TRBJ1-1|-
CASSLGGSEAFF
TGTGCCAGCAGCTTGGGGGGGTCTGAAGCTTTCTTT
>TRBV4-3|TRBJ1-4|TRBD1
CASSQETGAGSEKLFF
TGCGCCAGCAGCCAGGAAACAGGGGCGGGGAGTGAAAAACTGTTTTTT
>TRBV4-1|TRBJ1-1|-
CASSQDRTNTEAFF
TGCGCCAGCAGCCAAGACAGAACAAACACTGAAGCTTTCTTT
>TRBV14|TRBJ2-2|TRBD2
CASSQRLVAGPTGELFF
TGTGCCAGCAGCCAACGACTGGTAGCGGGGCCCACCGGGGAGCTGTTTTTT
>TRBV13|TRBJ2-2|TRBD1
CASSPDRGLNTGELFF
TGTGCCAGCAGCCCGGACAGGGGACTCAACACCGGGGAGCTGTTTTTT
>TRBV7-3|TRBJ2-1|TRBD2
CASSLGTSSYNEQFF
TGTGCCAGCAGCTTAGGGACTAGCTCCTACAATGAGCAGTTCTTC
>TRBV5-4|TRBJ2-5|-
CASSRSRETQYF
TGTGCCAGCAGCCGTTCCAGGGAGACCCAGTACTTC
>TRBV5-4|TRBJ2-5|-
CASSLVRQTETQYF
TGTGCCAGCAGCTTAGTCCGACAGACGGAGACCCAGTACTTC
>TRBV19|TRBJ1-5|-
CASSIDQGNQPQHF
TGTGCCAGTAGTATAGATCAGGGGAATCAGCCCCAGCATTTT
>TRBV11-2|TRBJ2-5|TRBD1
CASSYNRDSETQYF
TGTGCCAGCAGCTATAACCGGGACAGCGAGACCCAGTACTTC
>TRBV7-2|TRBJ2-3|-
CASIPGVLFSFTQYF
TGTGCCAGCATCCCGGGAGTTTTATTCTCGTTTACGCAGTATTTT
>TRBV7-9|TRBJ2-7|-
CASSPEAGEQYF
TGTGCCAGCAGCCCAGAGGCTGGCGAGCAGTACTTC
>TRBV30|TRBJ2-3|TRBD2
CAWTLTSGGLSSTDTQYF
TGTGCCTGGACCCTGACTAGCGGGGGGCTTTCTAGCACAGATACGCAGTATTTT
>TRBV30|TRBJ1-4|TRBD1
CAWTTTGGGEKLFF
TGTGCCTGGACCACGACAGGGGGGGGCGAAAAACTGTTTTTT
>TRBV7-5|TRBJ1-6|-
CARSLNISRSYNSPLHF
TGTGCCAGAAGCCTAAATATCTCCCGCTCCTATAATTCACCCCTCCACTTT
>TRBV6-5|TRBJ2-7|TRBD2
CASRLGAGSEQYF
TGTGCCAGCCGCCTGGGAGCGGGGAGCGAGCAGTACTTC
>TRBV28|TRBJ1-2|-
CASSLPVGENGYTF
TGTGCCAGCAGTTTACCAGTGGGCGAGAATGGCTACACCTTC
>TRBV7-8|TRBJ2-7|TRBD2
CASSLARARGGLYEQYF
TGTGCCAGCAGCTTAGCGAGGGCTCGCGGGGGTCTCTACGAGCAGTACTTC
>TRBV5-8|TRBJ1-5|TRBD1
CASSSGQGGQPQHF
TGTGCCAGCAGCTCAGGACAGGGTGGACAGCCCCAGCATTTT
>TRBV6-5|TRBJ1-2|-
CASSYMGVYTF
TGTGCCAGCAGTTACATGGGAGTATACACCTTC
>TRBV6-5|TRBJ2-7|TRBD1
CASSSNRGEQYF
TGTGCCAGCAGTTCAAACAGGGGCGAGCAGTACTTC
>TRBV4-3|TRBJ2-1|TRBD2
CASSLEAGGSYNEQFF
TGCGCCAGCAGCCTGGAAGCGGGGGGCTCCTACAATGAGCAGTTCTTC
>TRBV2|TRBJ2-7|-
CASSEKGLRSYEQYF
TGTGCCAGCAGTGAAAAGGGGCTACGATCCTACGAGCAGTACTTC
>TRBV19|TRBJ2-5|-
CASSIRAPPQETQYF
TGTGCCAGTAGTATCAGGGCCCCCCCCCAAGAGACCCAGTACTTC
>TRBV19|TRBJ1-2|-
CASSLGGEGYTF
TGTGCCAGTAGTCTCGGGGGAGAAGGCTACACCTTC
>TRBV19|TRBJ1-2|TRBD1
CASSISRTGIGGYTF
TGTGCCAGTAGTATTTCCCGGACAGGGATTGGAGGCTACACCTTC
>TRBV18|TRBJ2-3|TRBD1
CASSPPGTVTDTQYF
TGTGCCAGCTCACCACCGGGGACAGTCACAGATACGCAGTATTTT
>TRBV30|TRBJ2-7|-
CAWSDWARGVTYEQYF
TGTGCCTGGAGTGACTGGGCCAGGGGAGTTACCTACGAGCAGTACTTC
>TRBV27|TRBJ1-2|TRBD1
CASSLDRGTSGYTF
TGTGCCAGCAGTTTAGACAGGGGGACGAGTGGCTACACCTTC
>TRBV30|TRBJ2-1|TRBD1
CAWDLGTGEYNEQFF
TGTGCCTGGGATCTCGGGACAGGGGAATACAATGAGCAGTTCTTC
>TRBV7-9|TRBJ1-4|-
CASGDSRNEKLFF
TGTGCCAGCGGAGACAGCCGAAATGAAAAACTGTTTTTT
>TRBV5-1|TRBJ1-5|-
CASSFDLTQPQHF
TGCGCCAGCAGCTTTGACTTAACTCAGCCCCAGCATTTT
>TRBV7-7|TRBJ2-3|-
CASSLRHTYTDTQYF
TGTGCTAGCAGCTTAAGACATACGTACACAGATACGCAGTATTTT
>TRBV9|TRBJ2-1|TRBD2
CASSSSSSGGQNEQFF
TGTGCCAGCAGCTCCAGCTCAAGCGGGGGGCAGAATGAGCAGTTCTTC
>TRBV7-9|TRBJ1-3|-
CASSLSDTIYF
TGTGCCAGCAGCTTATCGGACACCATATATTTT
>TRBV5-6|TRBJ1-4|TRBD1
CASSTRQGDEKLFF
TGTGCCAGCAGCACCCGACAGGGGGATGAAAAACTGTTTTTT
>TRBV29-1|TRBJ2-1|TRBD2
CSAGGTSGGYNEQFF
TGCAGCGCAGGAGGGACTAGCGGGGGGTACAATGAGCAGTTCTTC
>TRBV27|TRBJ2-2|-
CASSLTVRYYETGELFF
TGTGCCAGCAGTTTAACGGTTCGGTACTACGAGACCGGGGAGCTGTTTTTT
>TRBV7-9|TRBJ1-2|-
CASSSPGANYGYTF
TGTGCCAGCAGCTCCCCAGGGGCAAACTATGGCTACACCTTC
>TRBV18|TRBJ2-7|-
CASSPPGYEQYF
TGTGCCAGCTCACCACCCGGTTACGAGCAGTACTTC
>TRBV19|TRBJ1-2|-
CASSDGANYGYTF
TGTGCCAGTAGTGACGGGGCTAACTATGGCTACACCTTC
>TRBV28|TRBJ1-2|-
CASRHEGEGYGYTF
TGTGCCAGTAGGCACGAGGGGGAGGGTTATGGCTACACCTTC
>TRBV5-4|TRBJ1-1|TRBD1
CASSWDPRGLNTEAFF
TGTGCCAGCAGCTGGGACCCCAGGGGGCTGAACACTGAAGCTTTCTTT
>TRBV19|TRBJ2-5|TRBD1
CASSTRTGGLQETQYF
TGTGCCAGTAGTACCCGGACAGGGGGCCTCCAAGAGACCCAGTACTTC
>TRBV13|TRBJ2-5|TRBD2
CASSASGGLETQYF
TGTGCCAGCAGCGCCAGCGGGGGATTAGAGACCCAGTACTTC
>TRBV6-1|TRBJ2-7|TRBD2
CASSFSGAPYEQYF
TGTGCCAGCAGTTTTAGCGGGGCACCCTACGAGCAGTACTTC